The TCR beta chain under discussion was sequenced for a study of CD8 T cells in Susac syndrome. It was with random hexamers that 0.5 to 1 ug RNA was reverse transcribed. TCRdb processed the immunoSEQ multiplex PCR reads anew with MiXCR; each CDR3 protein has one entry. Counted here are 55,000 to 70,000 distinct CDR3 sequences, 85% to 95% occurring once; the ten biggest clones make up roughly 0.22%. Trimming stripped 5 bases from V and 4 bases from J, with 6 bases between. CDR3 length: 12 residues. Germline loops: CDR1 SEHNR, CDR2 FQNEAQ (reference sequence). Negative isolation was used for CD8+ and CD4+ T cells, and FACS enrichment was applied to TEMRA cells.

The receptor was derived from a human donor in good health. The material sequenced was CD8+ T cells from PBMCs. The chain is built from TRBV7-9 and TRBJ1-5; TRBD1 is a possible D gene (5 bases). Written as DNA, the CDR3 is TGTGCCAGCAGCCGGGGGAATCAGCCCCAGCATTTT. Residues: CASSRGNQPQHF.